This T cell receptor (beta chain) was obtained from a study of shared clonotypes between healthy human individuals (dated by TCRdb to about 2020). Notes on the research overall: A few men and two women, aged 18 to 49 years, made up the cohort. Each donor's leukapheresis produced roughly between roughly 0.94 and 9.5 billion PBMCs. Blood TCR repertoires of five healthy adults were deeply sequenced to estimate repertoire size and the extent of clonotype sharing between individuals. For each donor, three plates each were used for CD4 naive and CD4 memory, two plates were used for CD8 naive, and one plate was used for CD8 memory. Different laboratories and diverse techniques were used to prepare libraries and sequence TCR repertoires, to increase sequencing depth and limit assay-specific biases. Overall results and qualifications from the work: Only blood was sampled, and tissue TCR repertoires likely differ from those in blood. When a handful of donors were compared, the shared fraction of clonotypes was approximately 5% for naive CD4, around 3.5% for naive CD8, more than 2% for memory CD4, and 0.4% for memory CD8. Rarefaction of sorted-subset datasets indicated incomplete sequencing despite the large sequencing depth. Pairwise subsampling led to the expectation that sequencing depth would affect the degree of clonotype sharing among donors. Naive subsets generally had larger estimated clonotype richness than memory subsets did. Clonotypes shared by all four sorted-subset donors showed higher generation probabilities than non-shared clonotypes. Because the study included a small number of donors, the genetic and exposure-history diversity represented was limited.

Points on this clone: Its antigen remains undetermined. Within one base of it there is no much larger clone, and no base qualities were kept.

The germline V gene gives CDR1 as SGHTA and CDR2 as FQGNSA. For this chain, trimming is 5 bases at the V end and 6 bases at the J end, and the number of junction bases without a gene match is 10. The CDR3 numbers 16 residues from cysteine through phenylalanine. Left in the record is the CDR3 DNA by itself, 48 bases read in frame from the first base. Using the deep immunoSEQ assay, multiplex PCR amplified TCR CDR3 regions from genomic DNA. Extracted genomic DNA from each cell subset was spread evenly across all wells of several immunoSEQ 96-well plates, with each plate serving as a replicate. For sorted subsets, approximately 210 ng genomic DNA, equal to 30,000 or so T cell genomes, was loaded into each replicate PCR. Purified libraries were measured with a Qubit 3.0 fluorometer, size-checked on a Bioanalyzer 2100, and measured again with the KAPA Library Quantification kit. Each immunoSEQ 96-well plate was sequenced on its own single-read 150-cycle Illumina NextSeq 550 flow cell. The paper's data handling went like this. Because the immunoSEQ output included only junctional sequences and no quality scores, the filtering could not be the same as the filtering used for full-length reads. To assign V/J genes and CDR3, sequences were annotated against IMGT germline references using PyIR, a Python wrapper for IgBLAST v1.9. Reads were filtered out if the reads had weak V/J assignments (E-value above 1e-6), no CDR3, stop codons, out-of-frame junctions, or ambiguous translated residues. V3J clonotypes were defined as sequences sharing the same inferred V gene, J gene, and CDR3 amino acid sequence. Percentage overlap between repertoires was computed as shared unique clonotypes divided by the size of the smaller repertoire. Richness of each repertoire was evaluated using RTK rarefaction, the Chao1 estimator, and Recon v2.1 estimates of unobserved clonotypes. For all TCRbeta clonotypes obtained by the gDNA method from four donors, generation probabilities were computed with OLGA. TCRdb limited this immuneACCESS table to in-frame rearrangements with V and J called. A share of clones is missing; checked studies link under half to unresolved V genes, and the rest is unexplained. The V and J calls and clone size are taken from that table; D and trimming were inferred from the DNA. In this sample the table shows nearly 1,000,000 clones, roughly 72% of which occur a single time. The top ten clones comprise roughly 1.5% of the sample.

The donors were healthy, HIV-negative adults with no recently reported acute infections or vaccinations. Only Caucasian adults living in Nashville, Tennessee, USA were represented among the donors. Magnetic negative selection was used to enrich CD4+ T cells, after which naive cells were positively selected on CD45RA and the negative fraction became the memory subset. Blood was collected by leukapheresis, and PBMCs were isolated by Ficoll-Histopaque density gradient centrifugation and then cryopreserved in liquid nitrogen vapor phase. Purity and quantity of every magnetically sorted T cell population were checked by analytical flow cytometry. From each sorted fraction, genomic DNA was isolated and quantified by UV absorbance on a Nanodrop 2000c.

The rearranged segments are TRBV7-2 and TRBJ1-2; 12 bases in the middle match TRBD1. The receptor was isolated from a man between 18 and 35 years old in good health. Sequencing was done on a sample of memory CD4+ T cells sorted from blood. The sample's cell subset or site label, in plain terms: CD45RA-negative fraction. The CDR3 region has the sequence CASSKQGTGGSDGYTF. Here is the DNA: TGTGCCAGCAGCAAACAAGGGACAGGGGGCAGCGATGGCTACACCTTC.